A selection of T cell receptor beta chains follows, all from one sample in a study of blood T cell repertoires in COVID-19. The repertoire was sequenced with immunoSEQ multiplex PCR; TCRdb's copy has only in-frame clones and lacks some. The table lists about 220,000 clones, 70% to 90% of them singletons. What was sequenced was peripheral blood. Every receptor here comes from a woman aged 65 to 85 with COVID-19, enrolled during active disease. CDR3s include the opening cysteine and the closing phenylalanine or tryptophan. A D gene is named only where the DNA matches it firmly. Expanded clones are given a class, and other clones once, few, many or no size at all.

j_call,d_call,clone_size,v_call,cdr3_nt,cdr3_aa
TRBJ1-6,TRBD1,few,TRBV12-5,TGTGCTAGTGGCGGACAGGGTGATTCACCCCTCCACTTT,CASGGQGDSPLHF
TRBJ2-6,NA,NA,TRBV7-3,TGTGCCAGCAGCGGCGGCCTTTCTGGGGCCAACGTCCTGACTTTC,CASSGGLSGANVLTF
TRBJ1-5,NA,NA,TRBV2,TGTGCCAGCAGTGACGCAGGGTTCGGCAATCAGCCCCAGCATTTT,CASSDAGFGNQPQHF
TRBJ1-6,TRBD1,NA,TRBV5-1,TGCGCCAGCAGCTTCCGGGACAGGGATAATTCACCCCTCCACTTT,CASSFRDRDNSPLHF
TRBJ2-3,TRBD2,NA,TRBV25-1,TGTGCCAGCAGGGGGACTAGCAGTAGCACAGATACGCAGTATTTT,CASRGTSSSTDTQYF
TRBJ2-1,NA,few,TRBV10-3,TGTGCCATCAGTGAGTTAGGGGTTTCGTCCTACAATGAGCAGTTCTTC,CAISELGVSSYNEQFF
TRBJ1-2,NA,NA,TRBV18,TGTGCCAGCTCCCGGGCAGGGGCTTTCGACTATGGCTACACCTTC,CASSRAGAFDYGYTF
TRBJ2-2,NA,NA,TRBV6-2/TRBV6-3,TGTGCCAGCAGTCAGGGGTCGGGCGGGGAGCTGTTTTTT,CASSQGSGGELFF
TRBJ1-6,TRBD1,NA,TRBV28,TGTGCCAGCAGTCCCCCGCCGGGACAGGGCTATTCACCCCTCCACTTT,CASSPPPGQGYSPLHF
TRBJ2-2,NA,NA,TRBV24-1,TGTGCCACGGGAGGGGGAGTTCCGAACACCGGGGAGCTGTTTTTT,CATGGGVPNTGELFF
TRBJ1-1,NA,few,TRBV18,TGTGCCAGCTCACCGACAGGAAGTCTGAACACTGAAGCTTTCTTT,CASSPTGSLNTEAFF
TRBJ2-1,NA,NA,TRBV18,TGTGCCAGCTCACCACTCCCACAGGGGACTTACAATGAGCAGTTCTTC,CASSPLPQGTYNEQFF
TRBJ1-4,NA,once,TRBV7-9,TGTGCCAGCAGCTCGCCCACCAGGGGAATAAATGAAAAACTGTTTTTT,CASSSPTRGINEKLFF
TRBJ2-5,TRBD1,NA,TRBV29-1,TGCAGCGCCACATGGACAGGGGAAGAGACCCAGTACTTC,CSATWTGEETQYF
TRBJ1-2,NA,NA,TRBV27,TGTGCCAGCAGCCACCAAGGGGGTGACTATGGCTACACCTTC,CASSHQGGDYGYTF
TRBJ1-5,TRBD1,NA,TRBV5-1,TGCGCCAGCAACCCGGTTGACAGGGGTAGCAATCAGCCCCAGCATTTT,CASNPVDRGSNQPQHF
TRBJ2-1,TRBD2,once,TRBV7-2,TGTGCCAGCAGCTTAGGGGCGGGGGTCTCCTACAATGAGCAGTTCTTC,CASSLGAGVSYNEQFF
TRBJ1-5,NA,NA,TRBV5-1,TGCGCCAGCAGCCCGACTGGAATTGAGTCCCAGCATTTT,CASSPTGIESQHF
TRBJ1-4,NA,NA,TRBV9,TGTGCCAGCAGCGTAGCTAGGCACGCTAATGAAAAACTGTTTTTT,CASSVARHANEKLFF
TRBJ1-2,NA,NA,TRBV9,TGTGCCAGCAGCGTAGCTAGGAGGGATGGCGGCTACACCTTC,CASSVARRDGGYTF
TRBJ1-6,TRBD1,NA,TRBV18,TGTGCCAGCTCACCAAACGGACAGGGGAGCAATTCACCCCTCCACTTT,CASSPNGQGSNSPLHF
TRBJ1-2,TRBD1,many,TRBV4-3,TGCGCCAGCAGCCAAGACGGATCAGGGGGCGGCTACACCTTC,CASSQDGSGGGYTF